Sequencing of this T cell receptor (beta chain) was carried out in a study of liver allograft versus peripheral blood T cells. In the study overall: Liver transplant recipients had T cell receptor repertoires compared between transplanted liver and peripheral blood. Overall study findings and caveats: Liver allograft repertoires of T cell receptors reportedly diverged from peripheral blood repertoires.

In its sample, this clonotype ranks as medium-sized. The antigen remains undetermined. V was clipped by 3 bases and J by 6 bases, with 17 bases between them. This CDR3 comprises 15 residues. Per the germline V gene, CDR1 is MNHEY and CDR2 is SMNVEV (reference sequence). TCRdb recomputed calls from the reads with MiXCR, one row per CDR3 protein. Of about 12,000 distinct CDR3 sequences in the sample, roughly 28% were seen once. The gene calls are TRBV27 and TRBJ1-1, with D maybe TRBD1 (6 bases). This receptor was identified in a human patient who had a liver transplant. The T cells may partly be graft donor cells. The CDR3 sequence is CASSFWGRGIPEAFF. As DNA, the CDR3 is TGTGCCAGCAGTTTCTGGGGGCGTGGGATCCCTGAAGCTTTCTTT.